Listed here are 14 T cell receptor beta chains from one sample, sequenced in a study of blood T cell repertoires in COVID-19. Assay used: immunoSEQ multiplex PCR; TCRdb lists only in-frame clones, some missing. This repertoire shows roughly 110,000 clones, 75% to 90% found once; its top ten account for roughly 7.9%. The sample was peripheral blood. All receptors come from a man between 65 and 85 years old with acute or convalescent COVID-19.

The chain employs TRBV3-1 (or the pseudogene TRBV3-2) and TRBJ2-3; possible D gene TRBD2, 7 bases. From germline, CDR1 is LGHDT and CDR2 YNNKEL (reference sequence). The V end was cut by 5 bases, the J end by 3 bases, with 27 bases between. The CDR3 loop spans 19 amino acids. CDR3: CASSWGTQGGGRRTDTQYF. The CDR3 DNA sequence: TGTGCCAGCAGCTGGGGCACACAGGGAGGGGGTAGGAGAACAGATACGCAGTATTTT.

This clone was seen repeatedly, ten times or more. The chain is built from TRBV27 and TRBJ2-7; 8 bases fit TRBD2. Germline loops: CDR1 MNHEY, CDR2 SMNVEV (reference sequence). After removal of 2 bases from V and 4 bases from J, the junction contained 7 bases not matched to a gene. This CDR3 has 15 residues. The chain's CDR3 is CASSLTLAGLYEQYF. CDR3 bases: TGTGCCAGCAGTTTAACCCTAGCGGGTTTATACGAGCAGTACTTC.

The chain combines TRBV28 with TRBJ1-5; D gene unclear. With 3 bases removed from V and 6 bases from J, the gap between germline ends came to 3 bases. This CDR3 region has 11 residues. CDR1 is MDHEN and CDR2 is SYDVKM in the germline V gene. The CDR3 loop is CASSFRQPQHF. The CDR3 DNA sequence: TGTGCCAGCAGTTTTCGTCAGCCCCAGCATTTT.

A word on this clone: Other DNA sequences in the sample encode the same CDR3. The genes are TRBV30 and TRBJ1-5; weak D call: TRBD1 (5 bases). Germline V CDR1 and CDR2: GTSNPN, SVGIG (reference sequence). The CDR3 has 13 amino acids. V was cut by 0 bases and J by 3 bases, with 6 bases left in between. The CDR3 here is CAWSVQDNQPQHF. In nucleotides, the CDR3 is TGTGCCTGGAGTGTACAGGACAATCAGCCCCAGCATTTT.

The chain is built from TRBV4-1 and TRBJ2-6, with 9 bases fitting TRBD1. Losses at the gene ends were 3 bases for V and 0 bases for J; bases not matched to a gene: 9. The CDR3 is 19 amino acids. Germline loops: CDR1 MGHRA, CDR2 YSYEKL. The CDR3 region is CASSQGQGRVISGANVLTF. The CDR3 DNA reads as TGCGCCAGCAGCCAGGGACAGGGAAGGGTAATCTCTGGGGCCAACGTCCTGACTTTC.

The rearrangement uses TRBV7-3 and TRBJ1-4, with D possibly matching TRBD1 (5 bases). This CDR3 comprises 15 residues. From germline, CDR1 is SGHTA and CDR2 FQGTGA. Trimming removed 3 bases at V and 0 bases at J, with 8 bases between. DNA for the CDR3: TGTGCCAGCAGCTTGACACAGGCAACTAATGAAAAACTGTTTTTT. Translating gives CASSLTQATNEKLFF.

The chain employs TRBV5-1 and TRBJ2-7; TRBD1 agrees at 10 bases. This CDR3 contains 16 residues. With 4 bases clipped from V and 6 bases from J, the junction kept 13 bases outside the gene matches. CDR1 is SGHRS and CDR2 is YFSETQ in the germline V gene. The CDR3 sequence is CASSLQGAGTGAEQYF. DNA for the CDR3: TGCGCCAGCAGCCTCCAGGGGGCCGGGACAGGGGCCGAGCAGTACTTC.

The chain uses TRBV5-4 and TRBJ1-2; no firm D call. The CDR3 is 16 residues long. Trimming removed 1 base from V and 7 bases from J, with 20 bases in between. Germline V gives CDR1 SGHNT, CDR2 YYREEE (reference sequence). CDR3: CASSLSPAGREGGYTF. In nucleotides, the CDR3 is TGTGCCAGCAGCTTGTCTCCGGCGGGGAGAGAGGGTGGCTACACCTTC.

The chain couples TRBV4-2 to TRBJ1-2; 7 positions match TRBD1. V shed 5 bases and J 5 bases; nucleotides not matched to a gene: 8. The germline V gene has CDR1 LGHNA and CDR2 YNFKEQ. CDR3 size: 14 residues. DNA for the CDR3: TGTGCCAGCAGCGCCCCCGACAGGGCTTATGGCTACACCTTC. This encodes CASSAPDRAYGYTF.

This chain uses TRBV12-3 or TRBV12-4 with TRBJ2-2; D is undetermined. V lost 4 bases and J 6 bases, leaving 9 bases between the germline ends. The CDR3 runs to 13 residues. The DNA of the CDR3 is TGTGCCAGCAGTTCGACTTGGCCCGGGGAGCTGTTTTTT. This gives the protein CASSSTWPGELFF.

The rearrangement uses TRBV11-2 and TRBJ1-4; D possibly corresponds to TRBD1 (6 bases). The CDR3 is 15 residues long. The germline V gene has CDR1 SGHAT and CDR2 FQNNGV. Trimming removed 7 bases from V and 4 bases from J, with 16 bases in between. CDR3 loop: CASTQTGTSNEKLFF. The CDR3 DNA follows: TGTGCCAGCACCCAGACCGGGACAAGTAATGAAAAACTGTTTTTT.

The chain is built from TRBV5-4 and TRBJ2-6; weak D call: TRBD2 (6 bases). Deletions cut 4 bases from V and 2 bases from J, with 10 bases between. CDR1 and CDR2 (germline): SGHNT, YYREEE (reference sequence). The CDR3 contains 15 residues. The CDR3 here is CASSLPGAGANVLTF. CDR3 nucleotides: TGTGCCAGCAGCCTCCCGGGAGCTGGGGCCAACGTCCTGACTTTC.

This chain joins TRBV9 and TRBJ1-4; 8 bases are shared with TRBD1. V lost 0 bases to trimming and J lost 4 bases; unmatched junction nucleotides: 2. The germline V gene has CDR1 SGDLS and CDR2 YYNGEE. The CDR3 length is 15 residues. The CDR3 is CASSVGTGINEKLFF. The CDR3 region has the DNA TGTGCCAGCAGCGTAGGGACAGGGATTAATGAAAAACTGTTTTTT.

About this clone itself: This specimen includes other DNA sequences encoding the same CDR3. The gene calls are TRBV28 and TRBJ1-5, with 9 bases aligning to TRBD1. The junction had 1 base not matched to a gene; V was cut back by 6 bases and J by 1 base. There are 14 residues in the CDR3. The germline V gene has CDR1 MDHEN and CDR2 SYDVKM. The CDR3: CASRGQGSNQPQHF. CDR3 coding DNA: TGTGCCAGCAGGGGACAGGGAAGCAATCAGCCCCAGCATTTT. The variable domain in full, with the rest retrieved from reference TRBV28 and TRBJ1-5, is DVKVTQSSRYLVKRTGEKVFLECVQDMDHENMFWYRQDPGLGLRLIYFSYDVKMKEKGDIPEGYSVSREKKERFSLILESASTNQTSMYLCASRGQGSNQPQHFGDGTRLSIL.